This TCR beta chain appears in the sequencing data of a study of blood T cell repertoires in COVID-19. Across the whole study: The United States, Italy and Spain provided the acute and convalescent COVID-19 samples. The cDNA or gDNA used as material had been derived from T cells, B-cell-depleted T cells, or PBMCs.

Per the study methods: It was from reference gene primer amplification that nucleated cell counts were estimated. The assay was immunoSEQ multiplex PCR, and TCRdb's table has in-frame clones only and misses some. The DNA was the basis for D and trimming; V, J and clone size are from that table. Of 160,000 or so clones listed, approximately 90% are singletons. Losses at the gene ends were 5 bases for V and 9 bases for J; bases not matched to a gene: 7. Germline assignment: CDR1 SGHVS and CDR2 FNYEAQ. The CDR3 covers 15 residues. Specimen: peripheral blood. The chain combines TRBV7-6 with TRBJ2-1, with 13 bases that match TRBD2. The receptor comes from a woman between 40 and 55 years old with acute or convalescent COVID-19. CDR3 bases: TGTGCCAGCAGCCCACTAGCGGGGGGGCTCGGTGAGCAGTTCTTC. Translated, it gives CASSPLAGGLGEQFF.